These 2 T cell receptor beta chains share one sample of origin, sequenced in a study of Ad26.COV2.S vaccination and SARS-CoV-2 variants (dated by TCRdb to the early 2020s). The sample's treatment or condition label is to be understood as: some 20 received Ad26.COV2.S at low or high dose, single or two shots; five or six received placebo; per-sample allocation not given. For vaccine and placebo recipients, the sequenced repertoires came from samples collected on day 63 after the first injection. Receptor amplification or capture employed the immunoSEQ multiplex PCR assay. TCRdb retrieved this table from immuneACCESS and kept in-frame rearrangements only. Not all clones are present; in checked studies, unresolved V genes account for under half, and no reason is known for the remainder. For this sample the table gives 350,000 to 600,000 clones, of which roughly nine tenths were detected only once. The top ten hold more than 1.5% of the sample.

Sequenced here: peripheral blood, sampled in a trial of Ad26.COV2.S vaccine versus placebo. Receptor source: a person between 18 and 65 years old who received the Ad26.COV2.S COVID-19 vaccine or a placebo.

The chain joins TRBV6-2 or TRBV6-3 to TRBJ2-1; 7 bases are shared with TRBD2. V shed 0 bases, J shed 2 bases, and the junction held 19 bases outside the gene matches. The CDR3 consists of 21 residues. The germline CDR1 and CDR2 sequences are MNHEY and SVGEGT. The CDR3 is CASSYSFDVKRGTVTYNEQFF. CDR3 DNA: TGTGCCAGCAGTTACTCGTTTGATGTCAAGCGGGGCACGGTAACCTACAATGAGCAGTTCTTC.

CDR3 residues: CASTSEGAGDYEQYF. CDR3 coding DNA: TGTGCCAGTACCAGCGAGGGCGCGGGGGACTACGAGCAGTACTTC. The chain employs TRBV19 and TRBJ2-7, with 7 bases that match TRBD2. The V gene end was trimmed by 7 bases and the J gene end by 3 bases; junction bases not matched to a gene: 12. The CDR3 loop spans 15 amino acids. CDR1 and CDR2 from the germline V gene are LNHDA and SQIVND (reference sequence).